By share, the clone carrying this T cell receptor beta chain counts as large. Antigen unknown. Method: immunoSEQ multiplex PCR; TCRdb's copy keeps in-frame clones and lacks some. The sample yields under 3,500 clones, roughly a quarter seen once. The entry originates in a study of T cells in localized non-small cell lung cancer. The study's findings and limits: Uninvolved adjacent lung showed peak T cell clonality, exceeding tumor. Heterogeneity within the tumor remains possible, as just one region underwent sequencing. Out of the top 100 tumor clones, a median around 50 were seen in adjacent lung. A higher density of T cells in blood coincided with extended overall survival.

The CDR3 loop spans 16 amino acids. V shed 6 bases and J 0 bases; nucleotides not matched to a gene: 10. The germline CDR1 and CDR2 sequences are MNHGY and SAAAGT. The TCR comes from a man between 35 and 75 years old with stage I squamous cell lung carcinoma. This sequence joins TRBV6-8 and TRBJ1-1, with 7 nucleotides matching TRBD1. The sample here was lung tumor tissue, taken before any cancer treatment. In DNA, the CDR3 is TGTGCCAGCAGCCCTCACAGGGGAATGGTGAACACTGAAGCTTTCTTT. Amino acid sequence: CASSPHRGMVNTEAFF.